This T cell receptor (beta chain) was captured by sequencing in a study of cytomegalovirus exposure and HLA in healthy donors. The wider study: Approximately 83 million unique TCRs from HLA-typed donors were held in an early data release. Study-level points and caveats: In terms of immune exposure information, only CMV serostatus was available. Generally TCR sequences proved uncommon, though certain public TCRs appeared in numerous donors. Most likely, a cluster of highly shared sequence variants arose as a sequencing artifact.

Comment on this clone: Its antigen is not known.

60 Vbeta and 13 Jbeta primers were used in PCR. The repertoire was sequenced with immunoSEQ multiplex PCR; TCRdb's copy has only in-frame clones and lacks some. In all, the sample yields 150,000 to 200,000 clones. V was cut by 1 base and J by 5 bases, with 15 bases left in between. Germline CDR1 reads SGHRS; CDR2 reads YFSETQ. The CDR3 covers 16 residues. The sample comprised PBMCs. V usage is TRBV5-1 and J usage is TRBJ1-4, with D perhaps matching TRBD1 (6 bases). The sequence was obtained from a man under 40 in good health and CMV-seronegative. CDR3 DNA: TGCGCCAGCAGCTTGAACCCAGGGGAACCGAATGAAAAACTGTTTTTT. This translates into CASSLNPGEPNEKLFF.